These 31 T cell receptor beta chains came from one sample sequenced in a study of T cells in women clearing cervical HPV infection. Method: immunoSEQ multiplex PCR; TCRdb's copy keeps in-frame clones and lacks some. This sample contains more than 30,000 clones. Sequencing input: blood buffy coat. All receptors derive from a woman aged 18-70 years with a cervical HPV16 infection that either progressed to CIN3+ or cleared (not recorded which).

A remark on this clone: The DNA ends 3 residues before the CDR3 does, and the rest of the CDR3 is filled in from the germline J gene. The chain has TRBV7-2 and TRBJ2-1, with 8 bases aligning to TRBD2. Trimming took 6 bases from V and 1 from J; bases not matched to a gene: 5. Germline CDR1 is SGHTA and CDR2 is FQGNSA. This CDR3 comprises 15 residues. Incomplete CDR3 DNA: TGTGCCAGCAGTACCGGACTAGCTTCCTACAATGAG. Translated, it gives CASSTGLASYNE. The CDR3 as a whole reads CASSTGLASYNEQFF.

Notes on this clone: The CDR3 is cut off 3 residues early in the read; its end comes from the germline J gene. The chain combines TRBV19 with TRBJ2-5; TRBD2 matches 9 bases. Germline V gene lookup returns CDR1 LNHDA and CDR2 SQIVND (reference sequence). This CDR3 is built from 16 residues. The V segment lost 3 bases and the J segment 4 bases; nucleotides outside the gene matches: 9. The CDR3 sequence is CASSMGRAGGGETQYF. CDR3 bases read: TGTGCCAGTAGTATGGGAAGAGCGGGAGGAGGAGAGACC. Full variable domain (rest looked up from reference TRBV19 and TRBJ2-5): DGGITQSPKYLFRKEGQNVTLSCEQNLNHDAMYWYRQDPGQGLRLIYYSQIVNDFQKGDIAEGYSVSREKKESFPLTVTSAQKNPTAFYLCASSMGRAGGGETQYFGPGTRLLVL.

This CDR3 reads CSSPARTAGGVGTQYF. The DNA read from the CDR3 is TGCAGTTCCCCAGCACGGACCGCCGGCGGGGTGGGGACG. The genes are TRBV20-1 and TRBJ2-3, with D maybe TRBD2 (6 bases). The read stops 3 residues short of the end of the CDR3; the missing end is completed from the germline J gene. The V gene's germline CDR1 is DFQATT and CDR2 SNEGSKA (reference sequence). There are 16 residues in the CDR3.

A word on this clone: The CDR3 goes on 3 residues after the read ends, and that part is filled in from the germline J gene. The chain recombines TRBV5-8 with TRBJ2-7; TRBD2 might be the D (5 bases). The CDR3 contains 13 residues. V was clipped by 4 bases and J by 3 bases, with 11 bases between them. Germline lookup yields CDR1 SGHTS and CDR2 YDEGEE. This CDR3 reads CASSPGLFYEQYF. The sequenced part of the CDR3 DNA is TGTGCCAGCAGCCCCGGACTCTTCTACGAG. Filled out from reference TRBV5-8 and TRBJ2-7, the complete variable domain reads EAGVTQSPTHLIKTRGQQATLRCSPISGHTSVYWYQQALGLGLQFLLWYDEGEERNRGNFPPRFSGRQFPNYSSELNVNALELEDSALYLCASSPGLFYEQYFGPGTRLTVT.

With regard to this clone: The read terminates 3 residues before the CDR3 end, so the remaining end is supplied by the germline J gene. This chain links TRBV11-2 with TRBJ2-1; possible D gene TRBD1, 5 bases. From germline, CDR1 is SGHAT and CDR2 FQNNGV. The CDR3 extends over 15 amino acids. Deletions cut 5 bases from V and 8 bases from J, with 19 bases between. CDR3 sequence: CASSDTRAGVDEQFF. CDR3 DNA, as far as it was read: TGTGCCAGCAGCGATACCAGGGCCGGCGTCGATGAG.

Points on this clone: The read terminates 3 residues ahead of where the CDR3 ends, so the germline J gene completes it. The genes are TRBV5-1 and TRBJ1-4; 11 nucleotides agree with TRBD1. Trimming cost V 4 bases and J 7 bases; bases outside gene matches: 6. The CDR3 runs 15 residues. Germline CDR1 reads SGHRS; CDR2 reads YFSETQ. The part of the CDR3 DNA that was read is TGCGCCAGCAGCCCCACCGGGACAGGGGGTGAAAAA. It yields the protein CASSPTGTGGEK. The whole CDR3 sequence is CASSPTGTGGEKLFF.

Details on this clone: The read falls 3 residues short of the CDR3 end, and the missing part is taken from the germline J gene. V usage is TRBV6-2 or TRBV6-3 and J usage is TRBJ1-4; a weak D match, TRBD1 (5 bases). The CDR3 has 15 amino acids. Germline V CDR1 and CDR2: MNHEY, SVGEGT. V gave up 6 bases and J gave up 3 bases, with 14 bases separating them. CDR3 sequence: CASSAPGRANEKLFF. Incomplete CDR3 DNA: TGTGCCAGCAGCGCACCAGGGAGGGCTAATGAAAAA.

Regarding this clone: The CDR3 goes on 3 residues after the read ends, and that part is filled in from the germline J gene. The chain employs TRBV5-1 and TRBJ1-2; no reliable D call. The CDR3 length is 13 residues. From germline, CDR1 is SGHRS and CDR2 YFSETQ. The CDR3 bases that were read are TGCGCCAGCAGCTTGTCCCCCTATGCCGGC. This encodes CASSLSPYAG. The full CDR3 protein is CASSLSPYAGYTF.

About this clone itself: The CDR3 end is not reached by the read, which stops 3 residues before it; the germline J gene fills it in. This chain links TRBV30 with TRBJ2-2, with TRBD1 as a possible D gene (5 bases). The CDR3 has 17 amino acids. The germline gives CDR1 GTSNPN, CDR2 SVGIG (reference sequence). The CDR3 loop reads CAWKDNRQSSYNSPLFF. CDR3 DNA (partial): TGTGCCTGGAAAGATAACCGACAGAGCTCCTATAATTCACCG.

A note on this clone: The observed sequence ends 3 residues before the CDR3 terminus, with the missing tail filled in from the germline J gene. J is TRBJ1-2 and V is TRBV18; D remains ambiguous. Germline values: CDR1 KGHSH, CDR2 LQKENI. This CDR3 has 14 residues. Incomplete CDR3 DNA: TGTGCCAGCTCACCCCCAGGTTCCTACAATGAC. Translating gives CASSPPGSYND. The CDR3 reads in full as CASSPPGSYNDYTF.

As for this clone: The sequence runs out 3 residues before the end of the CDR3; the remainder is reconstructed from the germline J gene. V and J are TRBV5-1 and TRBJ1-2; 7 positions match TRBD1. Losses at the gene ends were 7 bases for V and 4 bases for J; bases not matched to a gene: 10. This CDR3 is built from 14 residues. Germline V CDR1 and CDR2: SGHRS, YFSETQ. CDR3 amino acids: CASGQATRGYGYTF. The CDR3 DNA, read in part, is TGCGCCAGCGGACAGGCCACCCGTGGCTATGGC.

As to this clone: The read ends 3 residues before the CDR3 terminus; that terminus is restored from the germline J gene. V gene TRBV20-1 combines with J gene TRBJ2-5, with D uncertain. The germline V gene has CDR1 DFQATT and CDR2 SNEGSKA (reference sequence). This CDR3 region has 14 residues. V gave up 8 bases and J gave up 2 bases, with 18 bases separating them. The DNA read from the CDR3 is TGCAGTACCCGTCGAGTAGGGTATCAAGAGACC. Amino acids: CSTRRVGYQET. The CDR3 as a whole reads CSTRRVGYQETQYF.

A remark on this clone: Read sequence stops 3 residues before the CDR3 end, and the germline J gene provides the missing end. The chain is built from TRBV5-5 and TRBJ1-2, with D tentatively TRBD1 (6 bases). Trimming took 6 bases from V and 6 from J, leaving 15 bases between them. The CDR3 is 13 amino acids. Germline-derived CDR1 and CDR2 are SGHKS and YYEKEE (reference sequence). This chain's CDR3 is CASTSRTAHGYTF. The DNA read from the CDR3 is TGTGCCAGCACCTCCAGGACAGCCCATGGC.

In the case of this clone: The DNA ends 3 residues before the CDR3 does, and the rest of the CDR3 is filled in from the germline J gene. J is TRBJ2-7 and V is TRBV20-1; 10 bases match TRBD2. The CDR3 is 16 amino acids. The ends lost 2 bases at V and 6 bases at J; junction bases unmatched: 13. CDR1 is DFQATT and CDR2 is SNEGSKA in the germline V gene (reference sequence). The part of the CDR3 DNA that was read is TGCAGTGCTAGACCCTGGGGAGCGGGAGGGCCCCTCGAG. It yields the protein CSARPWGAGGPLE. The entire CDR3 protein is CSARPWGAGGPLEQYF.

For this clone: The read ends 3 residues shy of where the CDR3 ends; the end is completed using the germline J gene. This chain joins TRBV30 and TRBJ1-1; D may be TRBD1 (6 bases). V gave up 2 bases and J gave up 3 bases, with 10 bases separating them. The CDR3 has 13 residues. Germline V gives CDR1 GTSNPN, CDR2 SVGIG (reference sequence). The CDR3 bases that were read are TGTGCCTGGAGTCACAGGGAGGACACTGAA. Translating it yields CAWSHREDTE. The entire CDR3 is CAWSHREDTEAFF.

The CDR3: CASSETSGSHEQYF. CDR3 DNA, as far as it was read: TGCGCCAGCAGTGAGACTAGCGGGAGCCACGAG. This rearrangement joins TRBV10-1 to TRBJ2-7, with 11 bases matching TRBD2. The CDR3 end lies 3 residues beyond the end of the read and is filled in from the germline J gene. CDR1 WNHNN and CDR2 SYGVQD come from the germline V gene (reference sequence). After removal of 2 bases from V and 5 bases from J, the junction contained 2 bases not matched to a gene. The CDR3 sequence is 14 residues long.

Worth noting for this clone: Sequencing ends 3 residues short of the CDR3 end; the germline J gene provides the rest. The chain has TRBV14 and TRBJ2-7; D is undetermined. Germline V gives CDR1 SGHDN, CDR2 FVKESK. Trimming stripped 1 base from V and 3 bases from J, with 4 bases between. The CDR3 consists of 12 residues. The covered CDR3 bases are TGTGCCAGCAGCCAAGTCCGCTACGAG. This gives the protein CASSQVRYE. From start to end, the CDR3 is CASSQVRYEQYF.

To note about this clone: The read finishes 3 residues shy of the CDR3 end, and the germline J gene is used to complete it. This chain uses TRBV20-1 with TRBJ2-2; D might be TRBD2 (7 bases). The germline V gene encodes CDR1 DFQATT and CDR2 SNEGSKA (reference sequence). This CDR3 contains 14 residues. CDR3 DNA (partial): TGCAGTGCCTCGAGAGGGGGGGCTAGTGAAAAG. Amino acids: CSASRGGASEK. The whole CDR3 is CSASRGGASEKLFF.

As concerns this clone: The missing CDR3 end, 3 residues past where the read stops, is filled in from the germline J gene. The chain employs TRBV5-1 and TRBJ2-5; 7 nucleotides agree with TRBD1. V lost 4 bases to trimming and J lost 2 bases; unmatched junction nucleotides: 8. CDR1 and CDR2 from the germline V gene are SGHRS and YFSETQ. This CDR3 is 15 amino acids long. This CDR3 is CASSHRQGIQETQYF. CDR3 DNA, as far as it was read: TGCGCCAGCAGCCACCGACAGGGAATACAAGAGACC.

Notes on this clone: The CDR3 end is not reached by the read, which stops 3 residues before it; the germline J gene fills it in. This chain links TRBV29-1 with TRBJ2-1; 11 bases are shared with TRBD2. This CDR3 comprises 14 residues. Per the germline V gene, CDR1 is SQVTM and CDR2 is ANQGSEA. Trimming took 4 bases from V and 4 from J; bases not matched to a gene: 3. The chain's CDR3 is CSVGLAGRYNEQFF. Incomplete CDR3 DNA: TGCAGCGTTGGACTAGCGGGAAGATACAATGAG.

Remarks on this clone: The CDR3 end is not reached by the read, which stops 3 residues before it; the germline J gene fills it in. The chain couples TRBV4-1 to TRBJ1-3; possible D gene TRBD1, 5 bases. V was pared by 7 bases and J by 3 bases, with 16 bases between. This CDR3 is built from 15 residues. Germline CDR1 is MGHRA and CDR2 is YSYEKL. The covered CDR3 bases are TGCGCCAGCACCCCAAGGGGAAGAGGTGGAAACACC. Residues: CASTPRGRGGNT. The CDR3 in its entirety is CASTPRGRGGNTIYF.

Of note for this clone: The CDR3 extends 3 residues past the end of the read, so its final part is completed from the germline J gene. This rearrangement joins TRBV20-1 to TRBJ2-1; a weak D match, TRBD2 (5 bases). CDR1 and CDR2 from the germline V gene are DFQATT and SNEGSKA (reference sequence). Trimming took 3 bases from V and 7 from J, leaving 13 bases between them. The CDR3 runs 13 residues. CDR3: CSASQAGGNEQFF. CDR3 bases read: TGCAGTGCTAGTCAGGCGGGCGGAAATGAG.

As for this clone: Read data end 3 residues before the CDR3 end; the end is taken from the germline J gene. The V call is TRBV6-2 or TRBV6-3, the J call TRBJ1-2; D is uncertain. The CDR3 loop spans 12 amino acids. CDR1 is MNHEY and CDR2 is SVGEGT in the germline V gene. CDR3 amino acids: CASSTSGSRYTF. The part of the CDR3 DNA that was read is TGTGCCAGCAGCACTAGCGGGAGTAGG.

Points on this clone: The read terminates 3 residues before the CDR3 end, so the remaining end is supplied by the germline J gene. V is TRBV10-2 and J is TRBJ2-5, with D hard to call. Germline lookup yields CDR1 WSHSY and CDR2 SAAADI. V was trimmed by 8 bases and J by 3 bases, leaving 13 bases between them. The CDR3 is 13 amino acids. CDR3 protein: CASERPPEETQYF. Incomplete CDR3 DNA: TGCGCCAGCGAGCGACCACCAGAAGAGACC.

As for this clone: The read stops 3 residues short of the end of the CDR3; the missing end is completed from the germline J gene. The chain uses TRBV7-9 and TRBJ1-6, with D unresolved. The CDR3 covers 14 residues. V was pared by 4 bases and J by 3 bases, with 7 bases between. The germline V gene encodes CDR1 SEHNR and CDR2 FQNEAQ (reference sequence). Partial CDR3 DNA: TGTGCCAGCAGCTCACAAGGCTATAATTCACCC. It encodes CASSSQGYNSP. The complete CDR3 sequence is CASSSQGYNSPLHF. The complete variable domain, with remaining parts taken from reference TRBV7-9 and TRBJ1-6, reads DTGVSQNPRHKITKRGQNVTFRCDPISEHNRLYWYRQTLGQGPEFLTYFQNEAQLEKSRLLSDRFSAERPKGSFSTLEIQRTEQGDSAMYLCASSSQGYNSPLHFGNGTRLTVT.

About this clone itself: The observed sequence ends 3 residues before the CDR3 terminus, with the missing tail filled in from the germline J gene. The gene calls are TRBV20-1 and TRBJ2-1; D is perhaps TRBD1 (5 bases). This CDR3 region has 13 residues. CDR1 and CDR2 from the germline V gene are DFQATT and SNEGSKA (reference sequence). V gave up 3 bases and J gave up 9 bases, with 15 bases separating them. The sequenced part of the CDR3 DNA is TGCAGTGCTAGTGAAGGGGCGATGGGTGAG. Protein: CSASEGAMGE. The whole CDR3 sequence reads CSASEGAMGEQFF.

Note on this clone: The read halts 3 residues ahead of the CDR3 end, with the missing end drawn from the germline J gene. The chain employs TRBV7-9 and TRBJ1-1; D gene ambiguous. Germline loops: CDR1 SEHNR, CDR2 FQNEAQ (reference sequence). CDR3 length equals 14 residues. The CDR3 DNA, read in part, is TGTGCCGGCCGGAGGGCCCTTGCCGGGGATGGC. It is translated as CAGRRALAGDG. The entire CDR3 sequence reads CAGRRALAGDGAFF.

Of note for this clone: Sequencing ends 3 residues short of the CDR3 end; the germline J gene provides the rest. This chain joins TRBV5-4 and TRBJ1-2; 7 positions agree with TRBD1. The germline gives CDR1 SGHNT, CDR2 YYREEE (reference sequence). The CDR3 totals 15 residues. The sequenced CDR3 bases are TGTGCCAGCAGCCACCTAACGGGACAGTATCGAGGC. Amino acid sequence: CASSHLTGQYRG. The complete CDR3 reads CASSHLTGQYRGYTF.

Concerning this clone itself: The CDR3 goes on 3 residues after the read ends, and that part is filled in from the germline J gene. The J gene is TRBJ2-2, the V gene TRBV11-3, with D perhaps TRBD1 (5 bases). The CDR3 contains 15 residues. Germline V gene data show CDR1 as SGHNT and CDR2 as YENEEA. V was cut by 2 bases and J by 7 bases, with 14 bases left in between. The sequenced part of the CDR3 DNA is TGTGCCAGCAGCTTACAGTCAGGGTCGGTCGGGGAG. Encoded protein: CASSLQSGSVGE. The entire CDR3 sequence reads CASSLQSGSVGELFF. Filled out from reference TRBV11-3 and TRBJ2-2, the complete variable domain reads EAGVVQSPRYKIIEKKQPVAFWCNPISGHNTLYWYLQNLGQGPELLIRYENEEAVDDSQLPKDRFSAERLKGVDSTLKIQPAELGDSAVYLCASSLQSGSVGELFFGEGSRLTVL.

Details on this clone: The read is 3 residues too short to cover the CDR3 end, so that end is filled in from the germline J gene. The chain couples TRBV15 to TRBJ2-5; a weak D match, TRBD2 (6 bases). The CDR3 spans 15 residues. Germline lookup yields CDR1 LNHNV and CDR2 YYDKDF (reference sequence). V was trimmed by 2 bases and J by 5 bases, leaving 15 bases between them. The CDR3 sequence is CATSRLGTGGETQYF. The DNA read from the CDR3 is TGTGCCACCAGCAGATTAGGGACTGGGGGTGAGACC. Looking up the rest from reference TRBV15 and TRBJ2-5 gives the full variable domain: DAMVIQNPRYQVTQFGKPVTLSCSQTLNHNVMYWYQQKSSQAPKLLFHYYDKDFNNEADTPDNFQSRRPNTSFCFLDIRSPGLGDTAMYLCATSRLGTGGETQYFGPGTRLLVL.

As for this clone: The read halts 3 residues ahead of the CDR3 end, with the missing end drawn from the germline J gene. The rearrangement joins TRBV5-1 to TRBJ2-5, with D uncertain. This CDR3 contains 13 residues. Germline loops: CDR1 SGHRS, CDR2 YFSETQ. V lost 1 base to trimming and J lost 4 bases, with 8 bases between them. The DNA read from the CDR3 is TGCGCCAGCAGCTTGAGGTTGTCAGAGACC. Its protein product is CASSLRLSET. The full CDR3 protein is CASSLRLSETQYF.